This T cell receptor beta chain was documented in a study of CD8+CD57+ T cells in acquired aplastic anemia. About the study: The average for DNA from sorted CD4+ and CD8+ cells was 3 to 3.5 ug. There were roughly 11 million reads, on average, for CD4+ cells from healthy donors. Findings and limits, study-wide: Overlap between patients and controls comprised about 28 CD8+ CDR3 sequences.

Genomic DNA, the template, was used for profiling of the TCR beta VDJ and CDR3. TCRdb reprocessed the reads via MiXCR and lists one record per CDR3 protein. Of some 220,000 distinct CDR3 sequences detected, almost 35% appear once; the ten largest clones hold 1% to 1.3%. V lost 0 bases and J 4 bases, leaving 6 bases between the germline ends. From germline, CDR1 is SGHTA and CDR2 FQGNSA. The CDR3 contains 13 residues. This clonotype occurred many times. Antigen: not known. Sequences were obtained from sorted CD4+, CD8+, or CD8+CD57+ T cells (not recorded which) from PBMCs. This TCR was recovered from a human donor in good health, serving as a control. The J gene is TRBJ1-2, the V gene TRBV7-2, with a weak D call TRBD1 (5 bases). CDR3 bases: TGTGCCAGCAGCTTAGCGGGGCTCTATGGCTACACCTTC. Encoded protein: CASSLAGLYGYTF.